Below are 3 T cell receptor beta chains sequenced from a single sample in a study of blood T cell repertoires in COVID-19. Sequencing was performed with immunoSEQ multiplex PCR; in TCRdb, only in-frame clones are kept and a portion is missing. The sample contains 15,000 to 20,000 clones, 80% to 85% of which appear only once. Sequenced sample: peripheral blood. All receptors derive from a man aged 60 to 75 with acute or convalescent COVID-19.

This rearrangement joins TRBV5-1 to TRBJ1-2; D is uncertain. V lost 0 bases and J lost 0, with 12 bases in between. The CDR3 has 16 residues. Germline V CDR1 and CDR2: SGHRS, YFSETQ. This chain's CDR3 is CASSLAPGYSNYGYTF. The CDR3 bases are TGCGCCAGCAGCTTGGCCCCGGGGTATTCTAACTATGGCTACACCTTC.

This sequence joins TRBV19 and TRBJ2-1, with 12 bases identical to TRBD2. Germline assignment: CDR1 LNHDA and CDR2 SQIVND (reference sequence). This CDR3 contains 16 residues. The junction had 9 bases not matched to a gene; V was cut back by 4 bases and J by 8 bases. The CDR3 spells CASSTMLAGGQDEQFF. As DNA, the CDR3 is TGTGCCAGTAGTACCATGCTAGCGGGGGGGCAAGATGAGCAGTTCTTC.

The chain has TRBV5-1 and TRBJ1-1, with a tentative D call TRBD1 (5 bases). This CDR3 is 13 amino acids long. Germline CDR1 reads SGHRS; CDR2 reads YFSETQ. Trimming pared 10 bases from V and 4 bases from J, leaving 17 bases between. As DNA, the CDR3 is TGCGCCTCCCTGGGGGGGGTAGGCACTGAAGCTTTCTTT. This sequence encodes CASLGGVGTEAFF.